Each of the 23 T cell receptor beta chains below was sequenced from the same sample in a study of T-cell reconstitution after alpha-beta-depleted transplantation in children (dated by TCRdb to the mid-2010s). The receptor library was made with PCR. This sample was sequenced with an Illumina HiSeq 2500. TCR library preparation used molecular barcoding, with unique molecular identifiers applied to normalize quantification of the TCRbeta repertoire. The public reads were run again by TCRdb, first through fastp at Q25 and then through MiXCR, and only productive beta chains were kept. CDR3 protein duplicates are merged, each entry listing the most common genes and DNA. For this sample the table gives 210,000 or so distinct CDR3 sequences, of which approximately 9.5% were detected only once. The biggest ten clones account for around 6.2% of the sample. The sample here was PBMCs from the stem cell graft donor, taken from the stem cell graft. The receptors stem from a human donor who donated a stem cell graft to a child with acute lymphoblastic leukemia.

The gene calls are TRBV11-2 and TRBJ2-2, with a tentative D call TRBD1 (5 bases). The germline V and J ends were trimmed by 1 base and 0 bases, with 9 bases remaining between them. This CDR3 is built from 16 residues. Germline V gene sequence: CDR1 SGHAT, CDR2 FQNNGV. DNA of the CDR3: TGTGCCAGCAGCTTAGTTAAGGGGCCGAACACCGGGGAGCTGTTTTTT. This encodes CASSLVKGPNTGELFF. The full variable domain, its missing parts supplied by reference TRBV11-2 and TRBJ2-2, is EAGVAQSPRYKIIEKRQSVAFWCNPISGHATLYWYQQILGQGPKLLIQFQNNGVVDDSQLPKDRFSAERLKGVDSTLKIQPAKLEDSAVYLCASSLVKGPNTGELFFGEGSRLTVL.

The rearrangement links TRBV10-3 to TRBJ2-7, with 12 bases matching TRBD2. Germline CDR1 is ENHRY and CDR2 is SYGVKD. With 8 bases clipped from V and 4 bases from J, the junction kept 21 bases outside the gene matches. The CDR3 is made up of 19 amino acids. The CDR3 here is CAIARTSGAGPPNLYEQYF. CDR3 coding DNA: TGTGCCATCGCCCGGACTAGCGGGGCGGGCCCCCCGAACTTGTACGAGCAGTACTTC.

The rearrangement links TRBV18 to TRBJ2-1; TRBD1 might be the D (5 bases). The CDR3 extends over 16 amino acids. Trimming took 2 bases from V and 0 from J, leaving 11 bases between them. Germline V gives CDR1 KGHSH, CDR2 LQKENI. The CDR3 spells CASSPVQGSSYNEQFF. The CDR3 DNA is TGTGCCAGCTCACCAGTCCAGGGAAGCTCCTACAATGAGCAGTTCTTC.

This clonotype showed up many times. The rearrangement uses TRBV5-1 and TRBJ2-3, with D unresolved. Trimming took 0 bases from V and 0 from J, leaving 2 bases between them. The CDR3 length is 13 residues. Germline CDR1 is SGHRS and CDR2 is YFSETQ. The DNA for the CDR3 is TGCGCCAGCAGCTTGGGCAGCACAGATACGCAGTATTTT. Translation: CASSLGSTDTQYF.

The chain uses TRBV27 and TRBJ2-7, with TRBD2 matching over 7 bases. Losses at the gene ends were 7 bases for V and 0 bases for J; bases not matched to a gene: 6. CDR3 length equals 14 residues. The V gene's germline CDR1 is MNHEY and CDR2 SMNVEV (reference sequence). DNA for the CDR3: TGTGCCAGCACAAGGGGAGGGAGCTCCTACGAGCAGTACTTC. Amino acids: CASTRGGSSYEQYF.

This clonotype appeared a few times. Here the CDR3 DNA reads TGTGCCAGCAGCTTAGGATACGGGATTCAGCCCCAGCATTTT. It yields the protein CASSLGYGIQPQHF. The J gene is TRBJ1-5, the V gene TRBV7-2, with unresolved D. There are 14 residues in the CDR3. Germline V lookup: CDR1 SGHTA, CDR2 FQGNSA. Trimming shortened V by 1 base and J by 6 bases, and 10 bases separated the two germline ends.

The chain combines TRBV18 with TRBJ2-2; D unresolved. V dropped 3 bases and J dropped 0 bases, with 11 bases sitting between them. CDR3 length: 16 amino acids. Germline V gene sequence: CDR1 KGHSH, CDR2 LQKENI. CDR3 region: CASSPSAHANTGELFF. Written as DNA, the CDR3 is TGTGCCAGCTCACCTTCGGCACACGCGAACACCGGGGAGCTGTTTTTT.

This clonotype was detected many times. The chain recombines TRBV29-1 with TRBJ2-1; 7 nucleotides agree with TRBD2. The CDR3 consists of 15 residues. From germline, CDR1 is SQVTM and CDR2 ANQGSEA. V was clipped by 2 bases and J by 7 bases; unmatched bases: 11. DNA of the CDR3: TGCAGCGTTGAATTAGTGGCGGGGGTTAGTAATGAGCAGTTCTTC. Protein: CSVELVAGVSNEQFF.

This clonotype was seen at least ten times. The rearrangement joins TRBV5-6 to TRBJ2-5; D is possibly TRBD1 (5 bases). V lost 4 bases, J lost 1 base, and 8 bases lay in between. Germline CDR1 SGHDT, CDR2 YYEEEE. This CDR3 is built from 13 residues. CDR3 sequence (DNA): TGTGCCAGCAGCCGACAGCCCCAAGAGACCCAGTACTTC. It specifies CASSRQPQETQYF.

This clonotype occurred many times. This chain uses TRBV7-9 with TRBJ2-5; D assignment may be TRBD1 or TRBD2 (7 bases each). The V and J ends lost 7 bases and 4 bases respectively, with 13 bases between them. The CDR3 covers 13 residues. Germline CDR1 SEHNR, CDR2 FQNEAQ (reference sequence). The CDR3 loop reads CASIPRGGETQYF. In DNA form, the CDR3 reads TGTGCCAGCATCCCCAGGGGGGGAGAGACCCAGTACTTC.

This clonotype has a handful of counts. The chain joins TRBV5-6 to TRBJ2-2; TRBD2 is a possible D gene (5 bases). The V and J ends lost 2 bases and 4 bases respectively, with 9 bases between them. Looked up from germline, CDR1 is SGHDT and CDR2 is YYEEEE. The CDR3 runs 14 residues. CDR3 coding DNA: TGTGCCAGCAGCTTCCCTAGCTTCACCGGGGAGCTGTTTTTT. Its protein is CASSFPSFTGELFF.

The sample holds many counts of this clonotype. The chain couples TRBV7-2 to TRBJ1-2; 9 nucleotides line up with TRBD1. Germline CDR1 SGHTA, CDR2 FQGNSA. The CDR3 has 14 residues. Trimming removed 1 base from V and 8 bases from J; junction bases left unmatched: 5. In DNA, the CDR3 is TGTGCCAGCAGCTTAGGGGGGGACAGGGACGGCTACACCTTC. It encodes CASSLGGDRDGYTF.

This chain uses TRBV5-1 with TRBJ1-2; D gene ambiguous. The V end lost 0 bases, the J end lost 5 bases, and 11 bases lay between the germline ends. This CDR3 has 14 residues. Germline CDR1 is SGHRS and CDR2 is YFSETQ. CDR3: CASSLDTDAYGYTF. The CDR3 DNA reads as TGCGCCAGCAGCTTGGATACAGACGCTTATGGCTACACCTTC.

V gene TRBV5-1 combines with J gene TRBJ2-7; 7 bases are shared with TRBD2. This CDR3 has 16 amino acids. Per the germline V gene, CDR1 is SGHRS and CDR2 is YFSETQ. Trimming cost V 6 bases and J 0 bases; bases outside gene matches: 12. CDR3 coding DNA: TGCGCCAGCACTGCGGGGAGCGGGGTCGCCTCCTACGAGCAGTACTTC. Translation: CASTAGSGVASYEQYF.

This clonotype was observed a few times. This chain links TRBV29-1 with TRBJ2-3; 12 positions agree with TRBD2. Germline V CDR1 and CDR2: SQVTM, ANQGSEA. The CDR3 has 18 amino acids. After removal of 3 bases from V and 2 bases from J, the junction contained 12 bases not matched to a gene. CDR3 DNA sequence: TGCAGCGTTGACCCCTACCGGACTAGCGGGGTACACACAGATACGCAGTATTTT. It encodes CSVDPYRTSGVHTDTQYF.

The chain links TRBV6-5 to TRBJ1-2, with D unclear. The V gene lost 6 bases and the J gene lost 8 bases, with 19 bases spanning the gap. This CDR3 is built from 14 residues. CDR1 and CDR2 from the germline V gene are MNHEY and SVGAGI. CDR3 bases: TGTGCCAGCAGCCACCCAGATAGCATAGGCGGCTACACCTTC. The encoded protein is CASSHPDSIGGYTF.

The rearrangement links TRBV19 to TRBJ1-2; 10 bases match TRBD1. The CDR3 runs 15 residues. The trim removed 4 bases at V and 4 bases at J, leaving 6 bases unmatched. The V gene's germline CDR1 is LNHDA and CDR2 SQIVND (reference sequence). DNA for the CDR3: TGTGCCAGTAGTACGACAGGGGGCTCTGGCTATGGCTACACCTTC. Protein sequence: CASSTTGGSGYGYTF.

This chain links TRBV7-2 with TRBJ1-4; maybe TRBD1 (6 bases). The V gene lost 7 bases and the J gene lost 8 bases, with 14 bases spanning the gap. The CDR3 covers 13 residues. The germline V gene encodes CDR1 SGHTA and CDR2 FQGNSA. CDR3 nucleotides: TGTGCCAGCAACCAGGGGATTGAGGAAAAACTGTTTTTT. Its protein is CASNQGIEEKLFF. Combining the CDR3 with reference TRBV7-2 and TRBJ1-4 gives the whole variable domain GAGVSQSPSNKVTEKGKDVELRCDPISGHTALYWYRQSLGQGLEFLIYFQGNSAPDKSGLPSDRFSAERTGGSVSTLTIQRTQQEDSAVYLCASNQGIEEKLFFGSGTQLSVL.

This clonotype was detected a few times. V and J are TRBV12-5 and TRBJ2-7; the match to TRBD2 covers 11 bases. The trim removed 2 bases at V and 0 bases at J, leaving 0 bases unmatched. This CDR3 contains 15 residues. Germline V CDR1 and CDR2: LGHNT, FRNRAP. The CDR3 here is CASGLLAGGSYEQYF. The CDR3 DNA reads TGTGCTAGTGGTTTGCTAGCGGGGGGCTCCTACGAGCAGTACTTC.

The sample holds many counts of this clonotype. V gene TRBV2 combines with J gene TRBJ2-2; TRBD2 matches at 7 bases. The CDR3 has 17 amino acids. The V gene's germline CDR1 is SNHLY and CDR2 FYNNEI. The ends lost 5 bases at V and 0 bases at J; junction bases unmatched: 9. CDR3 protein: CASSSRAGQANTGELFF. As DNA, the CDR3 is TGTGCCAGCAGTTCCAGAGCGGGGCAGGCGAACACCGGGGAGCTGTTTTTT.

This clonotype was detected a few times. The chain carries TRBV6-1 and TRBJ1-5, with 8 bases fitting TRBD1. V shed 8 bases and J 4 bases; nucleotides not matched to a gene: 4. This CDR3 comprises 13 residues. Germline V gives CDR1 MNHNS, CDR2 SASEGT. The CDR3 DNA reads TGTGCCAGCGGACAGGGTTTGAATCAGCCCCAGCATTTT. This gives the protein CASGQGLNQPQHF.

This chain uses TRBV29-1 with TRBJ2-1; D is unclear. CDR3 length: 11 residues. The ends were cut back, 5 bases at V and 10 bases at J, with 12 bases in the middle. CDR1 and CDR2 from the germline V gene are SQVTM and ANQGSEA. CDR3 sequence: CSVPAGLEQFF. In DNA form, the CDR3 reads TGCAGCGTTCCGGCCGGGTTGGAGCAGTTCTTC.

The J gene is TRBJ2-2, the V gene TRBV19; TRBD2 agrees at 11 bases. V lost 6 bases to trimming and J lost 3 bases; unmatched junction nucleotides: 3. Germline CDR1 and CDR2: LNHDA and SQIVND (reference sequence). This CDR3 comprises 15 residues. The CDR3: CASSPLAGDTGELFF. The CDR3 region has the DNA TGTGCCAGTAGCCCACTAGCGGGGGACACCGGGGAGCTGTTTTTT.